Presented here are 29 T cell receptor beta chains from one specimen sequenced in a study of shared clonotypes between healthy human individuals (TCRdb year 2020). The method behind the library was the immunoSEQ multiplex PCR assay. TCRdb took this table from immuneACCESS and kept in-frame rearrangements with V and J called. Such tables lack part of the clones; where checked against another copy, unresolved V genes explain under half of the gap, and the rest is unexplained. Recorded for this sample are millions of clones; about 92% of them occurred a single time. Jointly, the top ten make up about 0.39% of the sample. Sequencing input: naive CD4+ T cells from PBMCs. The cell subset or site label, read with the paper, signifies: CD45RA+ positively selected. These receptors were obtained from a man between 18 and 35 years old in good health. Some clones in this sample may be carry-over from other donors' samples.

Regarding this clone: This specimen includes other DNA sequences encoding the same CDR3. This chain connects TRBV2 to TRBJ2-3, with D unclear. CDR1 and CDR2 (germline): SNHLY, FYNNEI. The CDR3 runs to 10 residues. V was clipped by 7 bases and J by 6 bases, with 5 bases between them. The CDR3 DNA sequence: TGTGCCAGCACGGCTGATACGCAGTATTTT. Its translation: CASTADTQYF.

The CDR3 DNA reads TGCGCCAGCAGCCAATTGGTACTAGCGGGAGGAGGGGATACGCAGTATTTT. As protein: CASSQLVLAGGGDTQYF. The V gene is TRBV4-1, the J gene TRBJ2-3; 12 bases fit TRBD2. Per germline, CDR1 MGHRA and CDR2 YSYEKL. This CDR3 comprises 17 residues. V trimming: 2 bases; J trimming: 6 bases; junction bases outside the gene matches: 9.

The V call is TRBV29-1, the J call TRBJ2-1; D is possibly TRBD2 (7 bases). Germline CDR1 is SQVTM and CDR2 is ANQGSEA. The ends were cut back, 5 bases at V and 4 bases at J, with 24 bases in the middle. The CDR3 extends over 17 amino acids. CDR3 coding DNA: TGCAGCGTTCGTAAGGCCCAGGGCCGGGGGGCTTACAATGAGCAGTTCTTC. It translates to CSVRKAQGRGAYNEQFF.

This chain uses TRBV19 with TRBJ2-1, with D possibly being TRBD1 or TRBD2 (5 bases each). The germline V and J ends were trimmed by 5 bases and 8 bases, with 19 bases remaining between them. The CDR3 is made up of 15 amino acids. The germline V gene has CDR1 LNHDA and CDR2 SQIVND (reference sequence). CDR3 DNA sequence: TGTGCCAGTAGTCTAGCTCGGGGCCTAGGGGATGAGCAGTTCTTC. Translating gives CASSLARGLGDEQFF.

This chain links TRBV4-1 with TRBJ2-7, with TRBD2 as a possible D gene (6 bases). CDR3 length: 15 residues. CDR1 and CDR2 from the germline V gene are MGHRA and YSYEKL. V gave up 1 base and J gave up 3 bases, with 13 bases separating them. The CDR3 DNA sequence: TGCGCCAGCAGCCAAGCGGGTAGCGGCCTCTACGAGCAGTACTTC. Translating gives CASSQAGSGLYEQYF.

This clone has a single count. The chain joins TRBV5-4 to TRBJ2-7; 9 bases line up with TRBD1. Germline trimming cut 4 bases from V and 6 bases from J; bases unmatched to any gene: 17. The germline CDR1 and CDR2 sequences are SGHNT and YYREEE (reference sequence). The CDR3 is 17 amino acids. The CDR3 nucleotides are TGTGCCAGCAGCCGAGAACCCGTAGGGACAGGGAGTCGCGAGCAGTACTTC. The encoded protein is CASSREPVGTGSREQYF.

The V and J genes are TRBV19 and TRBJ1-3; D ambiguous. Between the trimmed V and J ends, which lost 1 base and 0 bases, there was a span of 10 bases. This CDR3 has 16 amino acids. Germline V gives CDR1 LNHDA, CDR2 SQIVND (reference sequence). The DNA for the CDR3 is TGTGCCAGTAGTATAGTTGGCGGTTCCTCTGGAAACACCATATATTTT. Translation gives CASSIVGGSSGNTIYF.

This chain uses TRBV4-1 with TRBJ1-3; D might be TRBD1 (5 bases). CDR3 length: 17 amino acids. V was clipped by 0 bases and J by 0 bases, with 12 bases between them. CDR1 is MGHRA, CDR2 YSYEKL, per germline. CDR3 amino acids: CASSQEVVRGSGNTIYF. In DNA, the CDR3 is TGCGCCAGCAGCCAAGAGGTTGTAAGGGGCTCTGGAAACACCATATATTTT.

This clone has only a few counts. The chain recombines TRBV7-3 with TRBJ2-5, with no clear D. V lost 5 bases, J lost 1 base, and 11 bases lay in between. Per the germline V gene, CDR1 is SGHTA and CDR2 is FQGTGA. The CDR3 is 14 amino acids. CDR3 in amino acids: CASSLLGSQETQYF. CDR3 coding DNA: TGTGCCAGCAGCCTCCTGGGAAGCCAAGAGACCCAGTACTTC.

The CDR3 is CASRDGASGGYTF. For the CDR3, the DNA is TGTGCCAGCCGGGACGGAGCTAGTGGCGGCTACACCTTC. The genes are TRBV6-1 and TRBJ1-2; tentative D call: TRBD1 (5 bases). Germline V gene sequence: CDR1 MNHNS, CDR2 SASEGT. The CDR3 sequence is 13 residues long. V was shortened by 8 bases and J by 8 bases, with 18 bases between the two germline ends.

This clone appeared once. The genes are TRBV9 and TRBJ2-3; a possible D gene is TRBD2 (5 bases). V was cut by 3 bases and J by 6 bases, with 8 bases left in between. This CDR3 comprises 12 residues. Germline V gene lookup returns CDR1 SGDLS and CDR2 YYNGEE. In DNA form, the CDR3 reads TGTGCCAGCAGCGGAGAGGGCGATACGCAGTATTTT. Its translation is CASSGEGDTQYF.

This clone appeared once. This sample includes further DNA sequences coding for the same CDR3. This chain uses TRBV19 with TRBJ1-5; D perhaps matches TRBD1 (5 bases). V shed 3 bases and J shed 2 bases, with 11 bases lying between them. This CDR3 has 15 amino acids. Germline CDR1 reads LNHDA; CDR2 reads SQIVND (reference sequence). The CDR3 loop reads CASSISAGGNQPQHF. CDR3 DNA sequence: TGTGCCAGTAGTATTTCTGCGGGGGGCAATCAGCCCCAGCATTTT.

This rearrangement joins TRBV18 to TRBJ1-1; D is unresolved. V was shortened by 3 bases and J by 7 bases, with 9 bases between the two germline ends. This CDR3 is 12 amino acids long. CDR1 is KGHSH, CDR2 LQKENI, per germline. DNA of the CDR3: TGTGCCAGCTCACCTCGGACGGATGAAGCTTTCTTT. The encoded protein is CASSPRTDEAFF.

The chain uses TRBV9 and TRBJ2-5; no firm D call. The CDR3 spans 13 residues. Germline CDR1 SGDLS, CDR2 YYNGEE. V lost 4 bases and J lost 2, with 9 bases in between. CDR3 nucleotide sequence: TGTGCCAGCAGCCCGACGGTGCAAGAGACCCAGTACTTC. This sequence encodes CASSPTVQETQYF.

Turning to this clone: Additional DNA sequences in this sample encode the identical CDR3. The chain links TRBV5-1 to TRBJ2-1; 7 nucleotides line up with TRBD2. In germline, CDR1 is SGHRS, CDR2 YFSETQ. With 0 bases clipped from V and 3 bases from J, the junction kept 6 bases outside the gene matches. The CDR3 totals 16 residues. The chain's CDR3 is CASSLGGGSGYNEQFF. The CDR3 nucleotides are TGCGCCAGCAGCTTGGGGGGCGGGAGCGGCTACAATGAGCAGTTCTTC.

The chain links TRBV7-2 to TRBJ2-1; 8 positions match TRBD2. J lost 0 bases, V lost 4 bases, and 5 bases had no gene match. Germline V CDR1 and CDR2: SGHTA, FQGNSA. The CDR3 is 16 residues long. In nucleotides, the CDR3 is TGTGCCAGCAGCTCGATAGCGGGACCCTCCTACAATGAGCAGTTCTTC. It translates to CASSSIAGPSYNEQFF.

As concerns this clone: Different DNA sequences within this sample yield the same CDR3. DNA for the CDR3: TGTGCCAGCAGCTCCCCGGGGGGCTATGGCTACACCTTC. It translates to CASSSPGGYGYTF. The chain uses TRBV7-9 and TRBJ1-2; possibly TRBD1 for D (5 bases). This CDR3 spans 13 amino acids. The germline gives CDR1 SEHNR, CDR2 FQNEAQ (reference sequence). The V and J ends lost 4 bases and 4 bases respectively, with 10 bases between them.

The V and J genes are TRBV5-6 and TRBJ2-7; possible D gene TRBD1, 5 bases. The CDR3 loop spans 14 amino acids. V lost 0 bases, J lost 4 bases, and 11 bases lay in between. Germline V gene data show CDR1 as SGHDT and CDR2 as YYEEEE. The chain's CDR3 is CASSLVGRVYEQYF. The CDR3 DNA sequence: TGTGCCAGCAGCTTGGTTGGCAGGGTTTACGAGCAGTACTTC.

The chain recombines TRBV5-1 with TRBJ1-2; TRBD1 matches at 9 bases. Per the germline V gene, CDR1 is SGHRS and CDR2 is YFSETQ. The ends lost 4 bases at V and 6 bases at J; junction bases unmatched: 7. CDR3 length: 14 amino acids. The CDR3 reads CASSPTGGKDGYTF. The CDR3 DNA follows: TGCGCCAGCAGCCCAACAGGGGGCAAAGATGGCTACACCTTC. Together with reference TRBV5-1 and TRBJ1-2, the CDR3 gives the full variable domain: KAGVTQTPRYLIKTRGQQVTLSCSPISGHRSVSWYQQTPGQGLQFLFEYFSETQRNKGNFPGRFSGRQFSNSRSEMNVSTLELGDSALYLCASSPTGGKDGYTFGSGTRLTVV.

CDR3 sequence: CASSSPRDNEQFF. CDR3 nucleotide sequence: TGTGCCAGCAGCTCCCCCAGAGACAATGAGCAGTTCTTC. J is TRBJ2-1 and V is TRBV11-3; D unclear. V gave up 4 bases and J gave up 5 bases, with 9 bases separating them. The CDR3 runs 13 residues. Per germline, CDR1 SGHNT and CDR2 YENEEA. The variable domain in full, with the rest retrieved from reference TRBV11-3 and TRBJ2-1, is EAGVVQSPRYKIIEKKQPVAFWCNPISGHNTLYWYLQNLGQGPELLIRYENEEAVDDSQLPKDRFSAERLKGVDSTLKIQPAELGDSAVYLCASSSPRDNEQFFGPGTRLTVL.

To note about this clone: The junction differs from germline at one of its ends, possibly a read error. The rearrangement uses TRBV5-1 and TRBJ2-5, with 11 nucleotides matching TRBD2. Germline-derived CDR1 and CDR2 are SGHRS and YFSETQ. The CDR3 is 14 amino acids. CDR3 DNA: TGCGCCACCAGCCCGACTAGCGGGGAAGAGACCCAGTACTTC. Its translation: CATSPTSGEETQYF. The variable domain in full, with the rest retrieved from reference TRBV5-1 and TRBJ2-5, is KAGVTQTPRYLIKTRGQQVTLSCSPISGHRSVSWYQQTPGQGLQFLFEYFSETQRNKGNFPGRFSGRQFSNSRSEMNVSTLELGDSALYLCATSPTSGEETQYFGPGTRLLVL.

About this clone: Other DNA sequences of this sample code for an identical CDR3. The chain is built from TRBV9 and TRBJ2-1; possibly TRBD1 for D (6 bases). CDR3 length equals 15 residues. CDR1 is SGDLS, CDR2 YYNGEE, per germline. V was pared by 3 bases and J by 0 bases, with 10 bases between. The CDR3: CASSAQGSSYNEQFF. DNA for the CDR3: TGTGCCAGCAGCGCACAGGGTTCCTCCTACAATGAGCAGTTCTTC.

The gene calls are TRBV10-3 and TRBJ1-2, with D unresolved. CDR3 size: 11 residues. Germline CDR1 ENHRY, CDR2 SYGVKD. V gave up 4 bases and J gave up 8 bases, with 8 bases separating them. As DNA, the CDR3 is TGTGCCATCAGTGGGGAGGGCGGCTACACCTTC. Translation: CAISGEGGYTF.

V and J are TRBV28 and TRBJ2-3; 9 bases map to TRBD1. The germline V gene has CDR1 MDHEN and CDR2 SYDVKM. After removal of 5 bases from V and 2 bases from J, the junction contained 11 bases not matched to a gene. The CDR3 loop spans 17 amino acids. In DNA form, the CDR3 reads TGTGCCAGCAGTACCCCCCTACAGGGGGCCCCCACAGATACGCAGTATTTT. It codes for CASSTPLQGAPTDTQYF.

The chain employs TRBV5-4 and TRBJ2-7, with TRBD2 identical over 8 bases. The trim removed 5 bases at V and 2 bases at J, leaving 6 bases unmatched. The CDR3 contains 14 residues. Germline loops: CDR1 SGHNT, CDR2 YYREEE (reference sequence). In DNA, the CDR3 is TGTGCCAGCAGTTCGGGAGGGCCAACCTACGAGCAGTACTTC. The encoded protein is CASSSGGPTYEQYF.

The chain combines TRBV7-8 with TRBJ1-1, with D unclear. Trimming took off 5 bases at V and 2 bases at J, with 9 bases between the two ends. Germline V gene lookup returns CDR1 SGHVS and CDR2 FQNEAQ. The CDR3 spans 13 residues. CDR3 bases: TGTGCCAGCAGCATCACAGTAAACACTGAAGCTTTCTTT. This translates into CASSITVNTEAFF.

The rearrangement links TRBV9 to TRBJ2-2; 7 nucleotides align to TRBD2. In germline, CDR1 is SGDLS, CDR2 YYNGEE. The junction had 9 bases not matched to a gene; V was cut back by 3 bases and J by 4 bases. The CDR3 has 16 residues. The CDR3 region has the DNA TGTGCCAGCAGCGGCACTGGCGGGAGCTTCACCGGGGAGCTGTTTTTT. It codes for CASSGTGGSFTGELFF.

The chain is built from TRBV19 and TRBJ2-1; no definite D call. This CDR3 has 18 amino acids. Germline CDR1 is LNHDA and CDR2 is SQIVND (reference sequence). V dropped 2 bases and J dropped 0 bases, with 17 bases sitting between them. CDR3: CASSINWQRPSSYNEQFF. In nucleotides, the CDR3 is TGTGCCAGTAGTATAAACTGGCAGCGCCCCAGCTCCTACAATGAGCAGTTCTTC.

With regard to this clone: The junction does not match germline at one end; this may be a read error. Other DNA sequences of this sample code for an identical CDR3. CDR3 loop: CATSRDRARNEQYF. For the CDR3, the DNA is TGCGCCACCAGCAGAGATCGGGCCAGGAACGAGCAGTACTTC. V usage is TRBV15 and J usage is TRBJ2-7, with D uncertain. The CDR3 covers 14 residues. Per the germline V gene, CDR1 is LNHNV and CDR2 is YYDKDF (reference sequence). Full variable domain (remainder filled in from reference TRBV15 and TRBJ2-7): DAMVIQNPRYQVTQFGKPVTLSCSQTLNHNVMYWYQQKSSQAPKLLFHYYDKDFNNEADTPDNFQSRRPNTSFCFLDIRSPGLGDTAMYLCATSRDRARNEQYFGPGTRLTVT.